The clone carrying this TCR beta chain appeared many times. The data belong to a study of neurological immune-mediated disorders. CDR3 length: 15 amino acids. With 2 bases clipped from V and 5 bases from J, the junction kept 7 bases outside the gene matches. The germline V gene encodes CDR1 MGHRA and CDR2 YSYEKL. MiXCR was run by TCRdb on the 5' RACE reads, yielding one entry per CDR3 protein. The sample has 50,000 or so distinct CDR3 sequences, 10% seen once; the top ten hold 21%. This clonotype was obtained from a woman between 35 and 50 years old with HTLV-1-associated myelopathy (HAM/TSP). Sequencing was done on a sample of PBMCs. V is TRBV4-1 and J is TRBJ2-7; TRBD1 agrees at 9 bases. The CDR3 region is CASSQYRDRDHEQYF. The CDR3, as DNA: TGCGCCAGCAGCCAATACCGGGACAGGGACCACGAGCAGTACTTC.